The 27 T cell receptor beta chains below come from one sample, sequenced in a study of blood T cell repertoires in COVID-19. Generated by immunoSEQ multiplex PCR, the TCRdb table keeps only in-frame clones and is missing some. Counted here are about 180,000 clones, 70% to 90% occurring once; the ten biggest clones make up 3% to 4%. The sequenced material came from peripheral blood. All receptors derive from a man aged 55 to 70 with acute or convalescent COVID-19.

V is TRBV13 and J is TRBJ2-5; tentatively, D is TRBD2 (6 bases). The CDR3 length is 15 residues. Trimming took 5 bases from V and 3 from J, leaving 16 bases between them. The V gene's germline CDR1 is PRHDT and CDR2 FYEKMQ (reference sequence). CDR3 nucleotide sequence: TGTGCCAGCAGCGGCGGGACCCCGGAGGAAGAGACCCAGTACTTC. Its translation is CASSGGTPEEETQYF. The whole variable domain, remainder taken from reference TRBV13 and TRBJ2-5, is AAGVIQSPRHLIKEKRETATLKCYPIPRHDTVYWYQQGPGQDPQFLISFYEKMQSDKGSIPDRFSAQQFSDYHSELNMSSLELGDSALYFCASSGGTPEEETQYFGPGTRLLVL.

The CDR3 sequence: CASSLGGTGLNTEAFF. The CDR3 coding sequence is TGTGCCAGCAGCCTAGGTGGGACAGGGTTGAACACTGAAGCTTTCTTT. The V and J genes are TRBV7-6 and TRBJ1-1, with 9 bases that match TRBD1. The V segment lost 5 bases and the J segment 0 bases; nucleotides outside the gene matches: 7. The CDR3 has 16 amino acids. Germline CDR1 reads SGHVS; CDR2 reads FNYEAQ.

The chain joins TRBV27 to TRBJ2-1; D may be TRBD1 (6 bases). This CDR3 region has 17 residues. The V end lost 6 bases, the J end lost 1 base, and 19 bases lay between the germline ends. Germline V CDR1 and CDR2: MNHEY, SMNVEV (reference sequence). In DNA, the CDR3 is TGTGCCAGCAGCCTAAAAAACAGGGTTGGTTCCTACAATGAGCAGTTCTTC. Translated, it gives CASSLKNRVGSYNEQFF.

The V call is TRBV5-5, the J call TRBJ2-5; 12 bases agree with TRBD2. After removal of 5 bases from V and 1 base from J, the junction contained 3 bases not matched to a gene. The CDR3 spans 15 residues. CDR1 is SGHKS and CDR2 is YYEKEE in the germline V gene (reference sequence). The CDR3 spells CASRRTSGAQETQYF. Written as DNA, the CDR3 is TGTGCCAGCAGACGGACTAGCGGGGCCCAAGAGACCCAGTACTTC.

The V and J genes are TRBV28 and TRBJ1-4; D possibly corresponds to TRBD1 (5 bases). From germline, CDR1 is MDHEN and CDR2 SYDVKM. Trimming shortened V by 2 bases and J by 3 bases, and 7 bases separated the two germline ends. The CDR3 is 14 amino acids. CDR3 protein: CASSLGGANEKLFF. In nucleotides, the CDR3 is TGTGCCAGCAGTTTAGGGGGGGCTAATGAAAAACTGTTTTTT.

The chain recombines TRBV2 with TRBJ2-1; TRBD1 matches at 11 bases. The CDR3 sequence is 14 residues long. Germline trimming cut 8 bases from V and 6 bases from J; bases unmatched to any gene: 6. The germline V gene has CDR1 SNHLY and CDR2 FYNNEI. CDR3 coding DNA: TGTGCCAGCCAGGACAGGGGGCTTAGCAATGAGCAGTTCTTC. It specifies CASQDRGLSNEQFF.

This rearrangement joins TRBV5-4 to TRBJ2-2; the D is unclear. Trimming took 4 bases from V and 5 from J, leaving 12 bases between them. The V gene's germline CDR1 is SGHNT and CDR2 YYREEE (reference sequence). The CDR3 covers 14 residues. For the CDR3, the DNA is TGTGCCAGCAGCATACTCCAGGCGACCGGGGAGCTGTTTTTT. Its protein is CASSILQATGELFF.

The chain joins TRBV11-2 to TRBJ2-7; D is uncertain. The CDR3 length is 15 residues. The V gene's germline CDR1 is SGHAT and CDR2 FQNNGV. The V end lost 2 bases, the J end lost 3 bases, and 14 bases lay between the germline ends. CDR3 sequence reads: CASSLRVLYNYEQYF. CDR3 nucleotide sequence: TGTGCCAGCAGCTTACGGGTTCTCTATAACTACGAGCAGTACTTC.

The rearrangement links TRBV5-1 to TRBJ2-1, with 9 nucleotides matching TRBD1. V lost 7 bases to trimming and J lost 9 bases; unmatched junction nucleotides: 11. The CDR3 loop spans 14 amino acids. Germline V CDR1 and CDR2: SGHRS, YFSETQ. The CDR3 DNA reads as TGCGCCAGCGCAGACAGGGGGACAACAGGTGAGCAGTTCTTC. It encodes CASADRGTTGEQFF.

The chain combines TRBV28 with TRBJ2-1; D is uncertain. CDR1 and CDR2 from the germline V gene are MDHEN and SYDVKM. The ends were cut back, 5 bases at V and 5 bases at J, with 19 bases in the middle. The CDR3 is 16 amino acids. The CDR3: CASSRRGSPSNNEQFF. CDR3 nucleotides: TGTGCCAGCAGTCGCCGCGGCAGCCCCTCAAACAATGAGCAGTTCTTC. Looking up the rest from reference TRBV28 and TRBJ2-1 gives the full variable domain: DVKVTQSSRYLVKRTGEKVFLECVQDMDHENMFWYRQDPGLGLRLIYFSYDVKMKEKGDIPEGYSVSREKKERFSLILESASTNQTSMYLCASSRRGSPSNNEQFFGPGTRLTVL.

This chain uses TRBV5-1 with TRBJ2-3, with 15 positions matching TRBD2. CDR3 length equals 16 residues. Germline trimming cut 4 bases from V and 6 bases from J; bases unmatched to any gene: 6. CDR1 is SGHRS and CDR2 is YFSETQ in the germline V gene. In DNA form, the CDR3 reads TGCGCCAGCAGCGCCGGACTAGCGGGAGGGAGGGATACGCAGTATTTT. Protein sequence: CASSAGLAGGRDTQYF.

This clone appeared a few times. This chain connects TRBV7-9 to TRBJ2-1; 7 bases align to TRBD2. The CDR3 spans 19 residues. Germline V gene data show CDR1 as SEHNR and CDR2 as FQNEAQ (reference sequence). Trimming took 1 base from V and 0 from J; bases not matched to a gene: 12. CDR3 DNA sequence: TGTGCCAGCAGCTTAGACCGACAGCGTAGCGGGTTCTCCTACAATGAGCAGTTCTTC. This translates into CASSLDRQRSGFSYNEQFF.

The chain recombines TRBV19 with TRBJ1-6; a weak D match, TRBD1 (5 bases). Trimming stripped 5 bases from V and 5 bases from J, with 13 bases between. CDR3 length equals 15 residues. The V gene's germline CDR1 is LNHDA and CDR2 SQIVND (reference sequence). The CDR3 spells CASSSTQVDNSPLHF. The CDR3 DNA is TGTGCCAGTAGTTCTACACAGGTCGATAATTCACCCCTCCACTTT.

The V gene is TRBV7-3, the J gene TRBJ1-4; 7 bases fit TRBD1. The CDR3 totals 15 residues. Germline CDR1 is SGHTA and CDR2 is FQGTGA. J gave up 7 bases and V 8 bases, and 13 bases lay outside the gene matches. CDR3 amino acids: CASGSSGTAGEKLFF. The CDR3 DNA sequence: TGTGCCAGCGGATCAAGTGGGACAGCCGGTGAAAAACTGTTTTTT.

CDR3 loop: CASSVGQGRGETQYF. In DNA form, the CDR3 reads TGTGCCAGCAGCGTAGGTCAGGGGCGCGGAGAGACCCAGTACTTC. The chain has TRBV9 and TRBJ2-5; D is perhaps TRBD1 (6 bases). The CDR3 sequence is 15 residues long. Deletions cut 0 bases from V and 4 bases from J, with 13 bases between. Germline loops: CDR1 SGDLS, CDR2 YYNGEE.

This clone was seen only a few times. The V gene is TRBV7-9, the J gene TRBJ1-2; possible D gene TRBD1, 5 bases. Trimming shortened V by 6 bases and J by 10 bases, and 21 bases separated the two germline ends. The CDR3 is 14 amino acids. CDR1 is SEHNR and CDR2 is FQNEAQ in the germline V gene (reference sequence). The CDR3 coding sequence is TGTGCCAGCAGGCCAGGCATAGACAGCCGCTACTACACCTTC. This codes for CASRPGIDSRYYTF.

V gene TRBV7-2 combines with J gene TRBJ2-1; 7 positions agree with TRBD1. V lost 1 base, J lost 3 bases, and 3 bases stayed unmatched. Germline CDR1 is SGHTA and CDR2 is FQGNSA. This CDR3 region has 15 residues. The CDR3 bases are TGTGCCAGCAGCTTAGGGGGGACAGTCTACAATGAGCAGTTCTTC. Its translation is CASSLGGTVYNEQFF.

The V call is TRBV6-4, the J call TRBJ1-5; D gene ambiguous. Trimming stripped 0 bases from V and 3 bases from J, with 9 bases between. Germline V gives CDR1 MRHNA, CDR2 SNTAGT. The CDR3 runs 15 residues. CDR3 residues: CASSDSRSTNQPQHF. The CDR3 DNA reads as TGTGCCAGCAGTGACTCAAGGAGTACCAATCAGCCCCAGCATTTT.

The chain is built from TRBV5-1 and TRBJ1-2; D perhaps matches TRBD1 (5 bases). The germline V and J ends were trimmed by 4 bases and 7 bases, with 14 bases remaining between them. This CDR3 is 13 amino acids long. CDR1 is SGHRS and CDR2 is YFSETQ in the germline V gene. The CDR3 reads CASSPDRTGGYTF. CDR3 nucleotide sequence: TGCGCCAGCAGCCCCGACAGAACGGGTGGCTACACCTTC.

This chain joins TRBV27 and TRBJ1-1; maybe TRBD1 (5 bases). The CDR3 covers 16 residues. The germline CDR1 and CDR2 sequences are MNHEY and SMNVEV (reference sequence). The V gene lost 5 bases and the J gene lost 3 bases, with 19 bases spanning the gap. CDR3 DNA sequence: TGTGCCAGCAGTCCCACCGGGCGGGGGAGGTACACTGAAGCTTTCTTT. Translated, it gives CASSPTGRGRYTEAFF.

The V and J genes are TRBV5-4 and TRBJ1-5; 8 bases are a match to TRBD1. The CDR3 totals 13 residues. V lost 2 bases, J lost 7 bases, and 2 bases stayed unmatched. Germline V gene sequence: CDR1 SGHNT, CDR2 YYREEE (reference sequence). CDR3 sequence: CASSFDRGQPQHF. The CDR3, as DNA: TGTGCCAGCAGCTTCGACAGGGGCCAGCCCCAGCATTTT.

CDR3 in amino acids: CASTRLEDDTGELFF. CDR3 coding DNA: TGTGCCAGCACCCGATTGGAGGACGACACCGGGGAGCTGTTTTTT. The chain is built from TRBV5-6 and TRBJ2-2, with D maybe TRBD2 (5 bases). V lost 6 bases and J lost 3, with 15 bases in between. Germline V CDR1 and CDR2: SGHDT, YYEEEE. The CDR3 is made up of 15 amino acids.

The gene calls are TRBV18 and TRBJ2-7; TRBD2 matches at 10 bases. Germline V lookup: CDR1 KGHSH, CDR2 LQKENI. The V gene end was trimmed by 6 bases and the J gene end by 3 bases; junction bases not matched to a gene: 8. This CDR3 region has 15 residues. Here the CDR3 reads CASSPSPSGSYEQYF. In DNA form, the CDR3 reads TGTGCCAGCTCCCCTTCCCCTAGCGGGAGCTACGAGCAGTACTTC.

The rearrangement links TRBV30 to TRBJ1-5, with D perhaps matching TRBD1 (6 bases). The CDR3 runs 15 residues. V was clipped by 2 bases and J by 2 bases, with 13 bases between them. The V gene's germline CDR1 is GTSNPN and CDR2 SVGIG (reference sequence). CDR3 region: CAWSLGGVGNQPQHF. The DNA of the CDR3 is TGTGCCTGGAGTCTAGGGGGAGTAGGCAATCAGCCCCAGCATTTT.

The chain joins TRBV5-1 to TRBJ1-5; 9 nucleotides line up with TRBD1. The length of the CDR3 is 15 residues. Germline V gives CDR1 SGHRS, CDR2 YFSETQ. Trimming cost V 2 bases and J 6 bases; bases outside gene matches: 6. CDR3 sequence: CASSFGTGISQPQHF. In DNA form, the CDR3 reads TGCGCCAGCAGCTTTGGGACAGGGATAAGTCAGCCCCAGCATTTT. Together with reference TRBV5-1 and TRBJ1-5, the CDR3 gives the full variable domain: KAGVTQTPRYLIKTRGQQVTLSCSPISGHRSVSWYQQTPGQGLQFLFEYFSETQRNKGNFPGRFSGRQFSNSRSEMNVSTLELGDSALYLCASSFGTGISQPQHFGDGTRLSIL.

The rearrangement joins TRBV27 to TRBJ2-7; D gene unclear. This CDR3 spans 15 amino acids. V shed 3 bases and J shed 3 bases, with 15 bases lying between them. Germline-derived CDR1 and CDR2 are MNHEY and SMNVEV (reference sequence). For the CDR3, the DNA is TGTGCCAGCAGTTTTGGCCGGAGTTACGACTACGAGCAGTACTTC. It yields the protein CASSFGRSYDYEQYF.

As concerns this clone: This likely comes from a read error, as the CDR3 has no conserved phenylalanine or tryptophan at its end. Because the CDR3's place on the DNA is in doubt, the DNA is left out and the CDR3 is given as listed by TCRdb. The CDR3: CASSLGGGREARV. This chain connects TRBV11-2 to TRBJ2-3; the table calls TRBD2, which could not be checked here. The germline V gene encodes CDR1 SGHAT and CDR2 FQNNGV. From its first to its last residue, the CDR3 has 13 amino acids.